This TCR beta chain was obtained from a study of regulatory T cells in long-lasting Graves disease. The germline V and J ends were trimmed by 0 bases and 0 bases, with 5 bases remaining between them. The CDR3 consists of 14 residues. Germline assignment: CDR1 LGHNA and CDR2 YNFKEQ. This clonotype has at least ten counts. Specified time point: newly diagnosed GD, antithyroid drugs for less than 3 months. The authors made the TCR library using RNA they extracted from PBMCs. Construction of TCR beta libraries relied on iRepertoire HTBI primers and on Arm-PCR targeting CDR3 regions. Using its own MiXCR run on the multiplex PCR reads, TCRdb lists one record per CDR3 protein. The table includes approximately 470,000 distinct CDR3 sequences, around 16% detected once. The same data also contributed to another study, on T cells in Graves' hyperthyroidism and ophthalmopathy. That source notes: These patients, aged 18 to 65, had recently diagnosed hyperthyroidism lasting under 2 months. In the first-round RT-PCR of the TCR CDR3, the HTBI primer set was used. Blood shared most expanded thyroid clonotypes above 0.001. Stable hyperthyroidism was separated from ophthalmopathy by a model based on 13 V-J features.

This TCR derives from a man between 35 and 55 years old with Graves disease. This chain connects TRBV4-2 to TRBJ1-2; D not certain. Here the sequenced sample was peripheral blood mononuclear cells (PBMCs), taken at new diagnosis, from a patient treated with antithyroid drugs. CDR3 loop: CASSQEQSNYGYTF. The CDR3 nucleotides read TGTGCCAGCAGCCAAGAACAGTCTAACTATGGCTACACCTTC.